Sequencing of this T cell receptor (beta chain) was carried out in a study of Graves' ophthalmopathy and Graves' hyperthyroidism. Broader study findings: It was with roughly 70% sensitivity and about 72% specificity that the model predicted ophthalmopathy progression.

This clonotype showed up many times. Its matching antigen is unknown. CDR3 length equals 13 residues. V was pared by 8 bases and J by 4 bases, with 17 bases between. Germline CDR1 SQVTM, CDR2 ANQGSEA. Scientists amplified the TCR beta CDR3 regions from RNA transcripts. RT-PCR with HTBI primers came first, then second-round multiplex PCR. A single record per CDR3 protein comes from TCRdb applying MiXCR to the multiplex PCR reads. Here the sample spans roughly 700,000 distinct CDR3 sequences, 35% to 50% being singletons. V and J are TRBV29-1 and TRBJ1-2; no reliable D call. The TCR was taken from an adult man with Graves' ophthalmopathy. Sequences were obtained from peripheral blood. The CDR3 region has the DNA TGCAGCCCCGCCGGACGCCCGGCCTATGGCTACACCTTC. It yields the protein CSPAGRPAYGYTF.